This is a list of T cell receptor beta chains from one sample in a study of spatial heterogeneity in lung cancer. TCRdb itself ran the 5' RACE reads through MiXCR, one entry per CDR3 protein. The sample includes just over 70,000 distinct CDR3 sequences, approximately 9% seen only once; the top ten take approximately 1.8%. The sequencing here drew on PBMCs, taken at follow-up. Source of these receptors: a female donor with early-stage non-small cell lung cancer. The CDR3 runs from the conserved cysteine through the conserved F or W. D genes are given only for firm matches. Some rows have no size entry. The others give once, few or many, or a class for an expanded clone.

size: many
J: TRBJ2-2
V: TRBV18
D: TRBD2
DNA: TGTGCCAGCTCACGGAGACTAGCGGGGGCCACCGGGGAGCTGTTTTTT
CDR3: CASSRRLAGATGELFF

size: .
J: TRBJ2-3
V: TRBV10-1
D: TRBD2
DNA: TGCGCCAGCAGTAAGGACTCAGCGGGACGGACAGATACGCAGTATTTT
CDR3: CASSKDSAGRTDTQYF

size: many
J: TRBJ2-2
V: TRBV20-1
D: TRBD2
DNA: TGCAGTGCTAGAGATGTACTAGCGGCACACACCGGGGAGCTGTTTTTT
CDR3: CSARDVLAAHTGELFF

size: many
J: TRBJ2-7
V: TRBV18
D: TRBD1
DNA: TGTGCCAGCTCACCCTTAGGACAGGGCCACGAGCAGTACTTC
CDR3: CASSPLGQGHEQYF

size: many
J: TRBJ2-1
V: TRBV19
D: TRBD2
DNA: TGTGCCAGTAGAACCGGGACTAGCGGGTCTAGGGACAATGAGCAGTTCTTC
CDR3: CASRTGTSGSRDNEQFF

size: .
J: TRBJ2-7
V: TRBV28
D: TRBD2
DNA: TGTGCCAGCAGGATTAGCGGGAGTGCTTACGAGCAGTACTTC
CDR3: CASRISGSAYEQYF

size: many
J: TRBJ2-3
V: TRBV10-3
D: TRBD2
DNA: TGTGCCATCACCTACGGAGCGGGGTTCACAGATACGCAGTATTTT
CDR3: CAITYGAGFTDTQYF

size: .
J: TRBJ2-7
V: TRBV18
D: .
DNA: TGTGCCAGCTCACCACCCAGGGGCGAGCAGTACTTC
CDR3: CASSPPRGEQYF

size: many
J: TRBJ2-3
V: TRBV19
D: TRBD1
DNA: TGTGCCAGTAGACGGGGGACAGGGGGAGTAAATACGCAGTATTTT
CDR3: CASRRGTGGVNTQYF

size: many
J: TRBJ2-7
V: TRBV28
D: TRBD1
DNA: TGTGCCAGCACCGTTGTAGGACAGGGTCTCTACGAGCAGTACTTC
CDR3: CASTVVGQGLYEQYF

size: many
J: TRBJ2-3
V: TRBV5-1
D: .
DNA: TGCGCCAGCAGCTTGTCGAAGAATACGCAGTATTTT
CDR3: CASSLSKNTQYF

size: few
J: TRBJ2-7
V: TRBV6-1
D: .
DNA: TGTGCCACCCTGGGCCTCTCCTACGAGCAGTACTTC
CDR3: CATLGLSYEQYF

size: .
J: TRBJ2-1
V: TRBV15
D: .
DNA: TGTGCCACCAGCAGACTAAGTACTAGCATTTACAATGAGCAGTTCTTC
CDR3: CATSRLSTSIYNEQFF

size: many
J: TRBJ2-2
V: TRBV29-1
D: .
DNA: TGCAGCGCCTCGACAGCCCGGGACACCGGGGAGCTGTTTTTT
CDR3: CSASTARDTGELFF

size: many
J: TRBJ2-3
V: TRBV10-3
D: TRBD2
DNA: TGTGCCATCAGCAGCGGGGGCACAGATACGCAGTATTTT
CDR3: CAISSGGTDTQYF

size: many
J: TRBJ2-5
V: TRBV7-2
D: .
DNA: TGTGCCAGCAGCTTAAATATGGGGTGGATGGAGACCCAGTACTTC
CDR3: CASSLNMGWMETQYF

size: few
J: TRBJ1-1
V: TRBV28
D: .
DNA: TGTGCCAGCAGTAAGACAGGCCTCCGGACTTTCTTT
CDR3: CASSKTGLRTFF

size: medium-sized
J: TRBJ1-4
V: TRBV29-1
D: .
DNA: TGCAGCGTTGAAGAGGGTGCAGGGGTTTCGGAACTGTTTTTT
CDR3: CSVEEGAGVSELFF

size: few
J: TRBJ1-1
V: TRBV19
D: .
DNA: TGTGCCAGTAGGACCGGACATGTGAACACTGAAGCTTTCTTT
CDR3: CASRTGHVNTEAFF

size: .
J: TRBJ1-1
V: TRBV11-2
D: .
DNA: TGTGCCAGCAGCTTAGGGAGGGGGTACACTGAAGCTTTCTTT
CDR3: CASSLGRGYTEAFF

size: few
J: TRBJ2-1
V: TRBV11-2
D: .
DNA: TGTGCCAGCAGCGTGGGGTTTAGGGAGCAGTTCTTC
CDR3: CASSVGFREQFF

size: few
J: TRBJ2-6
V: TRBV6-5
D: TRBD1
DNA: TGTGCCAGCTTGCCGGGACAGGGGGACTCTGGGGCCAACGTCCTGACTTTC
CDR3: CASLPGQGDSGANVLTF

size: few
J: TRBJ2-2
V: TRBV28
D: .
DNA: TGTGCCAGCAGTACACTAGGAACCGGGGAGCTGTTTTTT
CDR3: CASSTLGTGELFF

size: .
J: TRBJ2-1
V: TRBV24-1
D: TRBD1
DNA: TGTGCCACCAGTGATTCCTCGACAGGGAACGAGCAGTTCTTC
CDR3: CATSDSSTGNEQFF

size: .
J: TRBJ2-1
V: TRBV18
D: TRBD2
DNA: TGTGCCAGCTCACCCGAGCGGGAGTCTGGGAATGAGCAGTTCTTC
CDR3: CASSPERESGNEQFF

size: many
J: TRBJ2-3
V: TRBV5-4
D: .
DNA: TGTGCCAGCAGCTTAATTCAGGGAGAAGTTGGAGATACGCAGTATTTT
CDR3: CASSLIQGEVGDTQYF

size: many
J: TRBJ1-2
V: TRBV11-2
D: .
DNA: TGTGCCAGCAGCTTCATCGGGGGATGGAACTATGGCTACACCTTC
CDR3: CASSFIGGWNYGYTF

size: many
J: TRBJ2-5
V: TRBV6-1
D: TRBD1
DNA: TGTGCCAGCAGCACCGGGACAGGGGTTCAGGAGACCCAGTACTTC
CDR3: CASSTGTGVQETQYF

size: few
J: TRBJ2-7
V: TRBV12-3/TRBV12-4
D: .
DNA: TGTGCCAGCATCCTCGGATGGGGGGCCACCTACGAGCAGTACTTC
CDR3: CASILGWGATYEQYF

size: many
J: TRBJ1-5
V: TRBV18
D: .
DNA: TGTGCCAGCTCACTGACTTCGACGGCCAGCAATCAGCCCCAGCATTTT
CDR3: CASSLTSTASNQPQHF

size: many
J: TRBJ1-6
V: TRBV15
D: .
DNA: TGTGCCACCAGCAGAGATGGAAATTCACCCCTCCACTTT
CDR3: CATSRDGNSPLHF

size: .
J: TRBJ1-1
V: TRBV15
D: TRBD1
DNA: TGTGCCACCAGCAGATTCGGGACAGTGAACACTGAAGCTTTCTTT
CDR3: CATSRFGTVNTEAFF

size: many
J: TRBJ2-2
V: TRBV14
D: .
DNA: TGTGCCAGCAGCCATCGAACGCCGGGAGTAACAGGGGAGCTGTTTTTT
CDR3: CASSHRTPGVTGELFF

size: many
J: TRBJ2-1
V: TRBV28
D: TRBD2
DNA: TGTGCCAGCACCGCGGTCAAGAGCGGGAAGAGGTGGAATGAGCAGTTCTTC
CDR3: CASTAVKSGKRWNEQFF

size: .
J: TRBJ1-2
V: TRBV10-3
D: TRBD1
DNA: TGTGCCATCAGTAGCGGACAGGGGGCGTATGGCTACACCTTC
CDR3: CAISSGQGAYGYTF